This T cell receptor beta chain appears in the sequencing data of a study of T cell changes during pregnancy in multiple sclerosis. The V and J ends lost 5 bases and 0 bases, in that order; junction bases with no gene match: 6. CDR3 length: 15 amino acids. Germline CDR1 and CDR2: LNHDA and SQIVND (reference sequence). The protocol was immunoSEQ multiplex PCR, while the TCRdb copy is restricted to in-frame clones and leaves out a portion. The top ten hold 10% to 12% of the sample, which has more than 35,000 clones, about nine tenths seen once. This clonotype was obtained from a female donor with multiple sclerosis, enrolled in a pregnancy study. The material sequenced was CD8+ T cells from peripheral blood mononuclear cells, taken in the third trimester of pregnancy. V gene TRBV19 combines with J gene TRBJ2-7; TRBD1 matches 8 bases. The CDR3 here is CASSRPGQGSYEQYF. The CDR3 DNA sequence: TGTGCCAGTAGTCGTCCCGGACAGGGCTCCTACGAGCAGTACTTC. Combining the CDR3 with reference TRBV19 and TRBJ2-7 gives the whole variable domain DGGITQSPKYLFRKEGQNVTLSCEQNLNHDAMYWYRQDPGQGLRLIYYSQIVNDFQKGDIAEGYSVSREKKESFPLTVTSAQKNPTAFYLCASSRPGQGSYEQYFGPGTRLTVT.